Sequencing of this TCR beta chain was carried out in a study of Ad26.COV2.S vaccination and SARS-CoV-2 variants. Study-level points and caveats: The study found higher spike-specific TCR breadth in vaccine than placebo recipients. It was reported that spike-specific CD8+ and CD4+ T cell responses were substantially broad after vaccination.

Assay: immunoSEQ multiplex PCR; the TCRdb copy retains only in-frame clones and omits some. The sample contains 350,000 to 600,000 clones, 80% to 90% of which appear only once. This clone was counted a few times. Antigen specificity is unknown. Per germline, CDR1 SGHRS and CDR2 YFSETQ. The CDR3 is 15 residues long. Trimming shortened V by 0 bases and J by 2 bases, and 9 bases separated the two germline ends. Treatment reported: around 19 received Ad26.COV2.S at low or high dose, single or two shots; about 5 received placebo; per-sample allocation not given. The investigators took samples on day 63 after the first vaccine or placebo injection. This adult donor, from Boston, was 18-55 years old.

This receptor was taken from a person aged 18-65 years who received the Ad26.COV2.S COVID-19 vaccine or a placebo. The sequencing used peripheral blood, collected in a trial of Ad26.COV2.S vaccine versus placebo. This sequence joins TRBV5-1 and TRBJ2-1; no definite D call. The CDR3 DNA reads TGCGCCAGCAGCTTGGATTTTAGCACCTACAATGAGCAGTTCTTC. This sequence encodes CASSLDFSTYNEQFF.